This T cell receptor beta chain was sequenced in a study of identical twins (TCRdb year 2016). Study-level background: To test whether fetal clonotypes persist, the study used deep sequencing on TCR alpha and beta repertoires from monozygotic twins, unrelated adults of various ages, and cord blood. To rule out contamination, replicate twin experiments were performed at different times with different library preparation protocols.

Every donor in the study was a healthy Caucasian. V is shortened by 2 bases, J by 2 bases, and the region joining them spans 12 bases. Via the germline V gene, CDR1 is SGHDT and CDR2 YYEEEE. From cysteine to phenylalanine, the CDR3 is 15 amino acids long. The sequence is cut down to CDR3 DNA, 45 bases in frame from base 1. A remark on this clonotype: Its antigen target is currently unknown. The record has no base qualities; no much larger clone is one base away.

Library generation was performed with 5' RACE. TCRdb names Illumina HiSeq 2000 as the instrument used. A universal primer binding site was added through template switching, and the final cDNA carried a unique molecular identifier so that TCR cDNA molecules could be counted accurately. First-strand cDNA for TCR alpha and beta chains was synthesized from specific primers in the conserved constant-segment region. To control for contamination, every cDNA library was double barcoded, receiving both a SMART-Mk sample barcode and Illumina barcodes. TruSeq adapter sequences along with Illumina sample barcodes were introduced in two successive PCR steps. Sequencing of the TCR alpha and beta cDNA libraries was done on the Illumina HiSeq platform using custom primers. The study's processing was this. Unique molecular identifiers were extracted from raw reads with MiGEC, and CDR3 positions were determined with MiXCR. Recombination models were inferred per individual with the repgenHMM and IGoR tools using an EM algorithm. The analysis of shared clonotypes was done with the tcR package in R, with sharing normalized by the product of cloneset sizes. Out-of-frame nonproductive sequences were analyzed to study raw recombination free of thymic and clonal selection effects. TCRdb applied fastp at Q25 and MiXCR to the public reads, then kept only in-frame beta chains. Merged by CDR3 protein, the rows form single entries marked with the most common genes and DNA. TCRdb's processing, not the authors', yielded these V and J calls. This sample is represented by approximately 1.8 million distinct CDR3 sequences; under 35% of them were singletons. The ten largest clones represent under 0.35% of the sample.

What the study reported, not specific to this receptor: In monozygotic twins, recombination models systematically underestimated out-of-frame TCR alpha sharing, but the models matched the sharing seen between unrelated individuals. Compared with coincidental sharing between unrelated individuals, out-of-frame TCR alpha sequences shared between twins had an excess of sequences with low generation probability. Zero-insertion analyses could be partly confounded by invariant T cells such as MAIT and iNKT, though diverse VJ usage argued against such confounding for most clonotypes. The excess sharing between twins in beta out-of-frame sequences was weaker because fewer shared sequences reduced the signal-to-noise ratio. Abundant cord blood beta clonotypes had fewer insertions, young adult naive repertoires showed a similar but weaker trend, and memory repertoires showed no such trend. Because the same donors could not be followed over many years, conclusions were based on cross-sectional statistical analysis.

The TCR sequence derives from a newborn girl in good health. The chain links TRBV5-6 with TRBJ2-3; the D gene is perhaps TRBD1, on 6 matching bases. Sequencing input: cord blood. The CDR3: CASSFDRKHTDTQYF. The sequence in DNA is TGTGCCAGCAGCTTTGACAGGAAACACACAGATACGCAGTATTTT.